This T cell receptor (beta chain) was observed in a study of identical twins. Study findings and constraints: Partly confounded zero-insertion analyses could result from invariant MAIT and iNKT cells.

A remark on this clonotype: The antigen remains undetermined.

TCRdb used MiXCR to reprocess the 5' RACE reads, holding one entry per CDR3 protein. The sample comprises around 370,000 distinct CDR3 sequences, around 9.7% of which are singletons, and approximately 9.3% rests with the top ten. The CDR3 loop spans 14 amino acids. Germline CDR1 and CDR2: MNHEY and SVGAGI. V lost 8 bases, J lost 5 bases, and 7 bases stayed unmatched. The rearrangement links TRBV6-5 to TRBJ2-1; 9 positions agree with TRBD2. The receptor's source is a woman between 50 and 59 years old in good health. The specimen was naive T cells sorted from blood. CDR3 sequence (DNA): TGTGCCAGCTGTAGCGGGAGTACCCACAATGAGCAGTTCTTC. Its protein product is CASCSGSTHNEQFF.